Listed below are T cell receptor beta chains from one sample, sequenced in a study of T cell changes during pregnancy in multiple sclerosis. TCRdb's copy holds only in-frame clones and misses some; the assay was immunoSEQ multiplex PCR. The data contain 20,000 to 30,000 clones, 80% to 90% of them singletons. The sequences come from CD8+ T cells from peripheral blood mononuclear cells, collected in the second trimester of pregnancy. These receptors were taken from a female donor with multiple sclerosis, enrolled in a pregnancy study. CDR3s include the opening cysteine and the closing phenylalanine or tryptophan. D genes are given only for firm matches. Clone size is given for some rows only: seen once, a few or many times, or a class if the clone is expanded.

>TRBV11-2|NA|NA|TRBJ1-1
TGTGCCAGCAGCTTAGCGGGCCCCGGGGTCCGGAGCACTGAAGCTTTCTTT
CASSLAGPGVRSTEAFF
>TRBV9|NA|NA|TRBJ2-7
TGTGCCAGCAGCGTAGGTCCCGCCTACGAGCAGTACTTC
CASSVGPAYEQYF
>TRBV7-9|TRBD2|NA|TRBJ2-1
TGTGCCAGCAGCTTGGGACTAGCGGACAATGAGCAGTTCTTC
CASSLGLADNEQFF
>TRBV4-2|NA|NA|TRBJ1-1
TGTGCCAGCAGCCAAGAGGCAGTAACAGAGAACACTGAAGCTTTCTTT
CASSQEAVTENTEAFF
>TRBV15|NA|NA|TRBJ2-5
TGTGCCACCAGCAGAGATCTTGGGTCCCCGGGGACCCAGTACTTC
CATSRDLGSPGTQYF
>TRBV10-3|TRBD2|NA|TRBJ2-7
TGTGCCATCGCCCTAGCGGGAGCCGAGCAGTACTTC
CAIALAGAEQYF
>TRBV4-1|TRBD2|NA|TRBJ2-3
TGCGCCAGCAGCCAAGAGGGGACTAGCGGGAGCCCAGATACGCAGTATTTT
CASSQEGTSGSPDTQYF
>TRBV13|TRBD1|NA|TRBJ2-7
TGTGCCAGCAGCCCCGGGACAGGCTCCTACGAGCAGTACTTC
CASSPGTGSYEQYF
>TRBV19|NA|NA|TRBJ2-3
TGTGCCAGTAGTCTTACTAGCACAGATACGCAGTATTTT
CASSLTSTDTQYF
>TRBV4-3|NA|NA|TRBJ2-6
TGCGCCAGCAGCCAAGATTCAGGGCTCGGGGCCAACGTCCTGACTTTC
CASSQDSGLGANVLTF
>TRBV27|NA|once|TRBJ1-6
TGTGCCAGCAGTTTAGGTCGGAGCTCCTATAATTCACCCCTCCACTTT
CASSLGRSSYNSPLHF
>TRBV28|TRBD1|NA|TRBJ2-7
TGTGCCAGCAGTTTAGCCAGGGGGAACGAGCAGTACTTC
CASSLARGNEQYF
>TRBV30|NA|NA|TRBJ2-3
TGTGCCTGGACACAGACCTCTAGCACAGATACGCAGTATTTT
CAWTQTSSTDTQYF
>TRBV10-3|TRBD2|NA|TRBJ2-3
TGTGCCATCAGTGAGTCTGCGGGAGTGTTGTCAGATACGCAGTATTTT
CAISESAGVLSDTQYF
>TRBV9|TRBD1|NA|TRBJ1-1
TGTGCCAGCAGCGCGGGCGGGGGGACAGTGAACACTGAAGCTTTCTTT
CASSAGGGTVNTEAFF
>TRBV10-3|TRBD1|NA|TRBJ2-7
TGTGCCATCAGTGAGCCTAAACGGACAGGGAACGAGCAGTACTTC
CAISEPKRTGNEQYF
>TRBV7-9|NA|once|TRBJ2-5
TGTGCCAGCAGCTTAATCCAGGGGTACCAAGAGACCCAGTACTTC
CASSLIQGYQETQYF
>TRBV28|NA|NA|TRBJ2-1
TGTGCCAGCAGTTTCGGCTACAATGAGCAGTTCTTC
CASSFGYNEQFF
>TRBV5-1|TRBD1|once|TRBJ1-2
TGCGCCAGCAGCGCACCCGGGACAGGGACATACAACTATGGCTACACCTTC
CASSAPGTGTYNYGYTF
>TRBV21-1|NA|once|TRBJ2-7
TGTGCCAGCACCCTTACTAGGGTGGACCACGAGCAGTACTTC
CASTLTRVDHEQYF
>TRBV28|TRBD2|medium-sized|TRBJ2-3
TGTGCCACCAAAGCGGGACTAGACACAGATACGCAGTATTTT
CATKAGLDTDTQYF
>TRBV5-6|TRBD2|NA|TRBJ2-7
TGTGCCAGCAGTTCGAGCGGGAGCTTTTACGAGCAGTACTTC
CASSSSGSFYEQYF
>TRBV28|TRBD1|NA|TRBJ2-7
TGTGCCAGCAGTCCAGGGACAGGGGGCTACGAGCAGTACTTC
CASSPGTGGYEQYF
>TRBV7-9|NA|NA|TRBJ1-2
TGTGCCAGCAGATCCGGGACACGCTATGGCTACACCTTC
CASRSGTRYGYTF
>TRBV27|NA|NA|TRBJ1-5
TGTGCCAGCAGTTTAACTTCTCGGCAGCCCCAGCATTTT
CASSLTSRQPQHF
>TRBV10-3|TRBD1|NA|TRBJ2-5
TGTGCCATCAGTGAGTTCTACAGGGGGATCGAGACCCAGTACTTC
CAISEFYRGIETQYF
>TRBV6-5|NA|NA|TRBJ2-7
TGTGCCAGCAGTCCTTTCGGGAGCTCCTACGAGCAGTACTTC
CASSPFGSSYEQYF
>TRBV27|TRBD2|NA|TRBJ2-3
TGTGCCAGCAGTACTAGCGGAGCGGGCACAGATACGCAGTATTTT
CASSTSGAGTDTQYF
>TRBV4-1|TRBD2|NA|TRBJ2-1
TGCGCCAGCAGCCTGGGACTAGCGGGCCCCAATGAGCAGTTCTTC
CASSLGLAGPNEQFF
>TRBV7-9|NA|NA|TRBJ1-1
TGTGCCACCATATCGACCCCGGCGGACACTGAAGCTTTCTTT
CATISTPADTEAFF
>TRBV6-6|NA|NA|TRBJ1-1
TGTGCCAGCAGTTACTCTAGGGGGAACACTGAAGCTTTCTTT
CASSYSRGNTEAFF
>TRBV11-2|TRBD2|once|TRBJ2-1
TGTGCCAGCAGCTCTACTAGCGGCGGAGACTACAATGAGCAGTTCTTC
CASSSTSGGDYNEQFF
>TRBV4-1|NA|NA|TRBJ2-7
TGCGCCAGCAGCCAAGAGGCTCCGGGACTGAACGAGCAGTACTTC
CASSQEAPGLNEQYF
>TRBV28|TRBD1|few|TRBJ2-1
TGTGCCAGCAATTCTCCACCGGGACAGGGGGACAATGAGCAGTTCTTC
CASNSPPGQGDNEQFF
>TRBV4-1|NA|NA|TRBJ1-1
TGCGCCAGCAGCCAGGGCCCGAACACTGAAGCTTTCTTT
CASSQGPNTEAFF
>TRBV7-6|TRBD2|few|TRBJ2-7
TGTGCCAGCAGCTTATCTCGCGCGGGAGGTACATACGAGCAGTACTTC
CASSLSRAGGTYEQYF
>TRBV6-1|TRBD2|NA|TRBJ2-1
TGTGCCAGCAGTGAACAAGCGGGGGCCTACAATGAGCAGTTCTTC
CASSEQAGAYNEQFF
>TRBV5-5|NA|NA|TRBJ2-7
TGTGCCAGCAGCTTCGAGGTGGGCTACGAGCAGTACTTC
CASSFEVGYEQYF
>TRBV2|TRBD1|NA|TRBJ2-1
TGTGCCAGCAGGCTGACAGGGGGCAATTCCTACAATGAGCAGTTCTTC
CASRLTGGNSYNEQFF
>TRBV19|NA|NA|TRBJ2-7
TGTGCCAGTAGTGCAGGGATCGAGGGACTGGTCTACGAGCAGTACTTC
CASSAGIEGLVYEQYF
>TRBV13|NA|NA|TRBJ2-3
TGTGCCAGCAGCCTAAGCACAGATACGCAGTATTTT
CASSLSTDTQYF
>TRBV28|NA|NA|TRBJ2-7
TGTGCCAGCAGTCCCCTTTACGAGCAGTACTTC
CASSPLYEQYF
>TRBV2|NA|NA|TRBJ2-1
TGTGCCTCCTTAGCGGACTCCGGGAATGAGCAGTTCTTC
CASLADSGNEQFF
>TRBV9|NA|once|TRBJ1-3
TGTGCCAGCAGCGGGCAGGATGGAAGAAACACCATATATTTT
CASSGQDGRNTIYF
>TRBV10-3|NA|NA|TRBJ2-7
TGTGCCATCAGGGAGGATAGCTCCTACGAGCAGTACTTC
CAIREDSSYEQYF
>TRBV19|TRBD1|NA|TRBJ2-7
TGTGCCAGTAGCCCTACAGGGGGCCTCTCCTACGAGCAGTACTTC
CASSPTGGLSYEQYF
>TRBV2|NA|NA|TRBJ2-1
TGTGCCAGCAGTGACCTAGATAGACGTAACAATGAGCAGTTCTTC
CASSDLDRRNNEQFF
>TRBV2|TRBD1|medium-sized|TRBJ1-2
TGTGCCAGCAGACCGACCTTGGACAGGGGTGGCTATGGCTACACCTTC
CASRPTLDRGGYGYTF
>TRBV6-5|NA|NA|TRBJ1-2
TGTGCCACCTTGGGACATAACTATGGCTACACCTTC
CATLGHNYGYTF
>TRBV7-9|NA|few|TRBJ1-1
TGTGCCAGCCGCGACGCGGATGAAGCTTTCTTT
CASRDADEAFF
>TRBV4-2|NA|NA|TRBJ1-1
TGTGCCAGCAGCCAAGCCGGCGGGAATGAAGCTTTCTTT
CASSQAGGNEAFF
>TRBV11-2|NA|NA|TRBJ2-1
TGTGCCAGCAGCTTGGGAGGAAAGGGTGAGCAGTTCTTC
CASSLGGKGEQFF
>TRBV27|TRBD1|NA|TRBJ1-5
TGTGCCACGAGCAAATGGACAGGGACAAATCAGCCCCAGCATTTT
CATSKWTGTNQPQHF
>TRBV28|TRBD2|NA|TRBJ2-3
TGTGCCAGCAGTTTCCTAGCGGGGACAGATACGCAGTATTTT
CASSFLAGTDTQYF
>TRBV6-6|NA|NA|TRBJ2-1
TGTGCCAGCATCAAAATCCCCAGGGTTGGTGAGCAGTTCTTC
CASIKIPRVGEQFF
>TRBV21-1|NA|NA|TRBJ1-3
NA
CASSALHKWAPGAGNTIYF
>TRBV14|NA|NA|TRBJ2-5
TGTGCCAGCAGCCACGTAGTGGGGGGTATAGGTAGGACCCAGTACTTC
CASSHVVGGIGRTQYF